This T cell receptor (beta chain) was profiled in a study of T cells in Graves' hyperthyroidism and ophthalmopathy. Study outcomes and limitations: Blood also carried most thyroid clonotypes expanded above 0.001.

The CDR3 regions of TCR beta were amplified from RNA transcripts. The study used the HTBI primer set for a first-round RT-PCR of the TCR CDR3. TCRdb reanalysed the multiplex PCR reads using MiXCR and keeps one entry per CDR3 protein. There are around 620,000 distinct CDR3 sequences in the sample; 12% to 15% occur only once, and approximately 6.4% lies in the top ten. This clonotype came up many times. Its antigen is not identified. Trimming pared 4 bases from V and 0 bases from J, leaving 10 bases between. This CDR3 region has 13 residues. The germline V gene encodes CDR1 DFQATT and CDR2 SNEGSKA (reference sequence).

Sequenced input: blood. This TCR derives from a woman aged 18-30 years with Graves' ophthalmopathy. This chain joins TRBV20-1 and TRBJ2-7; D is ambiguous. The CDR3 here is CSAILTSSYEQYF. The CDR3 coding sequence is TGCAGTGCTATCCTGACATCCTCCTACGAGCAGTACTTC.